This entry lists 15 T cell receptor beta chains sequenced from one sample in a study of blood T cell repertoires in COVID-19 (dated by TCRdb to 2020 to 2021). Receptors were amplified or captured by the immunoSEQ multiplex PCR assay. TCRdb provides this immuneACCESS table in a form limited to in-frame rearrangements. Some clones are lacking; in checked studies, under half of them reflect an unresolved V gene, and why the rest are absent is not known. The sample table records about 6,000 clones; more than 70% of these occur just once. Less than 9% of the sample comes from the top ten. What was sequenced was peripheral blood. Receptor source: a human donor in a cohort sampled during active COVID-19.

V gene TRBV5-6 combines with J gene TRBJ1-1; a weak D match, TRBD1 (5 bases). V was cut by 3 bases and J by 1 base, with 7 bases left in between. The germline V gene has CDR1 SGHDT and CDR2 YYEEEE. This CDR3 has 13 residues. The CDR3 loop reads CASSSGANTEAFF. The DNA of the CDR3 is TGTGCCAGCAGCTCTGGGGCGAACACTGAAGCTTTCTTT.

J is TRBJ2-3 and V is TRBV4-2; 10 bases are shared with TRBD2. After removal of 0 bases from V and 6 bases from J, the junction contained 9 bases not matched to a gene. The CDR3 has 17 amino acids. Per germline, CDR1 LGHNA and CDR2 YNFKEQ. Here the CDR3 reads CASSQERSSGGGDTQYF. The DNA of the CDR3 is TGTGCCAGCAGCCAAGAGAGGTCTAGCGGGGGAGGGGATACGCAGTATTTT.

The V and J genes are TRBV5-4 and TRBJ1-1; possible D gene TRBD1, 5 bases. The CDR3 has 16 amino acids. V dropped 1 base and J dropped 4 bases, with 17 bases sitting between them. CDR1 SGHNT and CDR2 YYREEE come from the germline V gene (reference sequence). CDR3 protein: CASSLFASAGSTEAFF. For the CDR3, the DNA is TGTGCCAGCAGCTTGTTCGCTTCGGCAGGGTCCACTGAAGCTTTCTTT. Full variable domain (rest looked up from reference TRBV5-4 and TRBJ1-1): ETGVTQSPTHLIKTRGQQVTLRCSSQSGHNTVSWYQQALGQGPQFIFQYYREEENGRGNFPPRFSGLQFPNYSSELNVNALELDDSALYLCASSLFASAGSTEAFFGQGTRLTVV.

V is TRBV7-2 and J is TRBJ2-1; 9 bases fit TRBD2. The germline gives CDR1 SGHTA, CDR2 FQGNSA. V shed 5 bases and J 7 bases; nucleotides not matched to a gene: 18. The CDR3 is made up of 18 amino acids. This chain's CDR3 is CASSTRGLAGPGGNEQFF. Here the CDR3 DNA reads TGTGCCAGCAGCACTAGAGGGCTAGCGGGACCCGGGGGTAATGAGCAGTTCTTC.

The genes are TRBV4-3 and TRBJ1-2, with a possible D match to TRBD1 (6 bases). From germline, CDR1 is LGHNA and CDR2 YSLEER. V shed 5 bases and J shed 4 bases, with 11 bases lying between them. The CDR3 has 13 amino acids. The CDR3 DNA reads TGCGCCAGCAGCAACGACAGGATCTATGGCTACACCTTC. Its translation: CASSNDRIYGYTF.

In this sample, this clone turned up once. The chain carries TRBV6-2 or TRBV6-3 and TRBJ1-4; D call uncertain. This CDR3 comprises 11 residues. Germline loops: CDR1 MNHEY, CDR2 SVGEGT. Trimming pared 5 bases from V and 10 bases from J, leaving 8 bases between. CDR3 in DNA: TGTGCCAGCAGTCCACCAGGAAAACTGTTTTTT. It translates to CASSPPGKLFF.

This clone was observed a few times. The chain couples TRBV2 to TRBJ1-2, with 11 positions matching TRBD1. Trimming at V came to 6 bases and at J to 8 bases, leaving 5 bases not matched to a gene. CDR1 SNHLY and CDR2 FYNNEI come from the germline V gene. The CDR3 runs to 13 residues. CDR3 coding DNA: TGTGCCAGCAGGGCGGACAGGGGGCCGGGCTACACCTTC. It codes for CASRADRGPGYTF. Full variable domain (remainder filled in from reference TRBV2 and TRBJ1-2): EPEVTQTPSHQVTQMGQEVILRCVPISNHLYFYWYRQILGQKVEFLVSFYNNEISEKSEIFDDQFSVERPDGSNFTLKIRSTKLEDSAMYFCASRADRGPGYTFGSGTRLTVV.

The chain links TRBV2 to TRBJ2-2; D not certain. Trimming shortened V by 0 bases and J by 3 bases, and 5 bases separated the two germline ends. Germline V gene lookup returns CDR1 SNHLY and CDR2 FYNNEI. The CDR3 runs 14 residues. CDR3 protein: CASSEARYTGELFF. The CDR3 nucleotides read TGTGCCAGCAGTGAAGCCAGATACACCGGGGAGCTGTTTTTT.

V gene TRBV5-1 combines with J gene TRBJ1-1; 9 bases fit TRBD1. V shed 4 bases and J 2 bases; nucleotides not matched to a gene: 9. The CDR3 contains 16 residues. Germline CDR1 SGHRS, CDR2 YFSETQ. In nucleotides, the CDR3 is TGCGCCAGCAGCGTCGGGACAGGGATACCAAACACTGAAGCTTTCTTT. Amino acid sequence: CASSVGTGIPNTEAFF.

The count of this clone is one. The rearrangement links TRBV27 to TRBJ2-7; 7 positions match TRBD2. The V segment lost 4 bases and the J segment 2 bases; nucleotides outside the gene matches: 8. This CDR3 comprises 15 residues. Germline lookup yields CDR1 MNHEY and CDR2 SMNVEV (reference sequence). DNA for the CDR3: TGTGCCAGCAGTTCCCCCGCTAGCGGAACCTACGAGCAGTACTTC. This encodes CASSSPASGTYEQYF.

The chain carries TRBV5-1 and TRBJ2-7; 7 bases match TRBD2. The CDR3 has 14 amino acids. Germline loops: CDR1 SGHRS, CDR2 YFSETQ. The V gene end was trimmed by 3 bases and the J gene end by 3 bases; junction bases not matched to a gene: 6. The CDR3 nucleotides read TGCGCCAGCAGCTCAAGCGGGGCGGACTACGAGCAGTACTTC. Translated: CASSSSGADYEQYF.

The CDR3 region has the DNA TGTGCCAGCACCACCGGTCCCAATCAGCCCCAGCATTTT. It encodes CASTTGPNQPQHF. The chain has TRBV6-6 and TRBJ1-5; the D is unclear. Germline assignment: CDR1 MNHNY and CDR2 SVGAGI (reference sequence). The CDR3 runs 13 residues. V gave up 7 bases and J gave up 3 bases, with 10 bases separating them.

This clone was recorded only once. The chain uses TRBV5-1 and TRBJ2-7; 9 bases line up with TRBD1. The V gene end was trimmed by 1 base and the J gene end by 2 bases; junction bases not matched to a gene: 4. Looked up from germline, CDR1 is SGHRS and CDR2 is YFSETQ. This CDR3 is 15 amino acids long. The CDR3 DNA sequence: TGCGCCAGCAGCTTGATAGGGACAGGGACCTACGAGCAGTACTTC. Protein sequence: CASSLIGTGTYEQYF.

The rearrangement links TRBV28 to TRBJ1-6; 7 nucleotides align to TRBD1. CDR1 and CDR2 from the germline V gene are MDHEN and SYDVKM. This CDR3 has 18 residues. The trim removed 4 bases at V and 0 bases at J, leaving 9 bases unmatched. The CDR3 here is CASSSPGQLSSYNSPLHF. CDR3 DNA sequence: TGTGCCAGCAGTTCACCGGGACAGCTAAGCTCCTATAATTCACCCCTCCACTTT. The whole variable domain, remainder taken from reference TRBV28 and TRBJ1-6, is DVKVTQSSRYLVKRTGEKVFLECVQDMDHENMFWYRQDPGLGLRLIYFSYDVKMKEKGDIPEGYSVSREKKERFSLILESASTNQTSMYLCASSSPGQLSSYNSPLHFGNGTRLTVT.

Here the CDR3 DNA reads TGTGCCAGCAGTTCCGGGACTCATAGTTCACCCCTCCACTTT. Amino acids: CASSSGTHSSPLHF. This sequence joins TRBV6-5 and TRBJ1-6; maybe TRBD1 (5 bases). Germline CDR1 MNHEY, CDR2 SVGAGI. The CDR3 consists of 14 residues. With 4 bases removed from V and 9 bases from J, the gap between germline ends came to 13 bases.